Below, 29 T cell receptor beta chains from the same sample are listed, as sequenced in a study of T cell repertoires in aging, cancer and after chemotherapy. The template was genomic DNA from peripheral blood, not RNA. Multiplex touch-down PCR with TRB-A/B primers amplified rearranged V-D-J TRB sequences. TCRdb re-called the multiplex PCR reads through MiXCR, storing one row per CDR3 protein. Of over 2,000 distinct CDR3 sequences listed, less than 40% were seen once; the top ten hold around 32%. The specimen was blood. These receptors originate from a human donor in good health.

The chain carries TRBV18 and TRBJ2-5; 7 nucleotides match TRBD2. The CDR3 has 15 residues. Germline-derived CDR1 and CDR2 are KGHSH and LQKENI. Germline trimming cut 4 bases from V and 5 bases from J; bases unmatched to any gene: 10. The CDR3 reads CASSQGSGRRETQYF. Here the CDR3 DNA reads TGTGCCAGCTCACAAGGTTCCGGGAGGAGGGAGACCCAGTACTTC.

V is TRBV7-2 and J is TRBJ2-7, with no clear D. The germline V gene has CDR1 SGHTA and CDR2 FQGNSA. V lost 0 bases, J lost 2 bases, and 8 bases lay in between. The CDR3 loop spans 14 amino acids. In nucleotides, the CDR3 is TGTGCCAGCAGCTTAGCTGGAGTGACCTACGAGCAGTACTTC. Its translation: CASSLAGVTYEQYF.

The chain links TRBV18 to TRBJ2-7; no clear D gene. V lost 3 bases, J lost 3 bases, and 3 bases lay in between. Germline values: CDR1 KGHSH, CDR2 LQKENI. The CDR3 is 11 amino acids. The CDR3 bases are TGTGCCAGCTCACCCGACTACGAGCAGTACTTC. Residues: CASSPDYEQYF. The full variable domain, with the rest looked up from reference TRBV18 and TRBJ2-7, is NAGVMQNPRHLVRRRGQEARLRCSPMKGHSHVYWYRQLPEEGLKFMVYLQKENIIDESGMPKERFSAEFPKEGPSILRIQQVVRGDSAAYFCASSPDYEQYFGPGTRLTVT.

This clonotype is labeled large. The chain carries TRBV6-1 and TRBJ2-6; TRBD1 is a possible D gene (5 bases). Germline V gene lookup returns CDR1 MNHNS and CDR2 SASEGT. The CDR3 loop spans 15 amino acids. V was shortened by 4 bases and J by 4 bases, with 11 bases between the two germline ends. The CDR3 loop is CASSAAGIGANVLTF. The CDR3 region has the DNA TGTGCCAGCAGTGCGGCAGGGATCGGGGCCAACGTCCTGACTTTC.

The V and J genes are TRBV24-1 and TRBJ2-2; D is possibly TRBD1 (6 bases). Trimming removed 2 bases at V and 1 base at J, with 10 bases between. The CDR3 runs to 16 residues. The germline V gene has CDR1 KGHDR and CDR2 SFDVKD. The CDR3 sequence: CATSDSGTLNTGELFF. The DNA for the CDR3 is TGTGCCACCAGTGATTCCGGGACATTGAACACCGGGGAGCTGTTTTTT.

The DNA of the CDR3 is TGTGCCACCACCGGGACTAGCGGACGGGGCGAGCAGTACTTC. This gives the protein CATTGTSGRGEQYF. The chain uses TRBV6-2 or TRBV6-3 and TRBJ2-7; 11 nucleotides align to TRBD2. Germline V gene lookup returns CDR1 MNHEY and CDR2 SVGEGT. J lost 6 bases, V lost 10 bases, and 11 bases had no gene match. The length of the CDR3 is 14 residues.

V is TRBV7-2 and J is TRBJ2-5; 9 nucleotides match TRBD2. This CDR3 is built from 18 residues. With V trimmed by 2 bases and J by 0 bases, 10 bases remained unmatched. Germline V CDR1 and CDR2: SGHTA, FQGNSA. DNA for the CDR3: TGTGCCAGCAGCTTATCCGCCTTAGCGGGGGCCAACCAAGAGACCCAGTACTTC. This codes for CASSLSALAGANQETQYF.

This chain uses TRBV10-3 with TRBJ2-7; 11 bases line up with TRBD2. The CDR3 length is 14 residues. V shed 2 bases and J 7 bases; nucleotides not matched to a gene: 4. Germline V CDR1 and CDR2: ENHRY, SYGVKD. CDR3 nucleotide sequence: TGTGCCATCAGTGAGAGGCTAGCGGGAGGAGAGCAGTACTTC. Protein product: CAISERLAGGEQYF.

This clonotype was seen only a few times. CDR3 DNA sequence: TGTGCCAGCCAAGGGCTAGCGGGAGTCGGTGAGCAGTTCTTC. The encoded protein is CASQGLAGVGEQFF. The gene calls are TRBV6-2 or TRBV6-3 and TRBJ2-1; 10 bases fit TRBD2. The V gene end was trimmed by 8 bases and the J gene end by 9 bases; junction bases not matched to a gene: 10. Germline V CDR1 and CDR2: MNHEY, SVGEGT. The CDR3 has 14 residues.

There are a few counts of this clonotype. V and J are TRBV5-6 and TRBJ2-7; 7 nucleotides line up with TRBD2. This CDR3 region has 15 residues. In germline, CDR1 is SGHDT, CDR2 YYEEEE. V lost 7 bases to trimming and J lost 2 bases; unmatched junction nucleotides: 12. DNA for the CDR3: TGTGCCAGCGCCCCTGAGCGGGACGGTCCCTACGAGCAGTACTTC. Encoded protein: CASAPERDGPYEQYF. Looking up the rest from reference TRBV5-6 and TRBJ2-7 gives the full variable domain: DAGVTQSPTHLIKTRGQQVTLRCSPKSGHDTVSWYQQALGQGPQFIFQYYEEEERQRGNFPDRFSGHQFPNYSSELNVNALLLGDSALYLCASAPERDGPYEQYFGPGTRLTVT.

The chain is built from TRBV11-1 and TRBJ2-1; 11 bases match TRBD2. V trimming: 3 bases; J trimming: 15 bases; junction bases outside the gene matches: 13. The length of the CDR3 is 15 residues. The germline gives CDR1 SGHAT, CDR2 FQDESV (reference sequence). CDR3 region: CASSFGFSGRADPFF. The CDR3, as DNA: TGTGCCAGCAGCTTTGGCTTTAGCGGGAGGGCCGATCCGTTCTTC.

Sample share makes this clonotype large (0.1 to 1%). The chain recombines TRBV19 with TRBJ2-2, with D perhaps matching TRBD1 (6 bases). Deletions cut 8 bases from V and 3 bases from J, with 13 bases between. The CDR3 contains 14 residues. The germline V gene encodes CDR1 LNHDA and CDR2 SQIVND (reference sequence). The CDR3 coding sequence is TGTGCCAGTGTCGGGACACCATACACCGGGGAGCTGTTTTTT. As protein: CASVGTPYTGELFF.

V and J are TRBV7-9 and TRBJ2-1; no firm D call. Germline CDR1 and CDR2: SEHNR and FQNEAQ (reference sequence). V dropped 6 bases and J dropped 12 bases, with 9 bases sitting between them. This CDR3 region has 10 residues. The CDR3 here is CASRRIGQFF. The DNA of the CDR3 is TGTGCCAGCAGGCGGATCGGGCAGTTCTTC.

The chain recombines TRBV5-1 with TRBJ1-6; no reliable D call. Between the trimmed V and J ends, which lost 5 bases and 5 bases, there was a span of 8 bases. The CDR3 covers 13 residues. From germline, CDR1 is SGHRS and CDR2 YFSETQ. The CDR3 bases are TGCGCCAGCAGGGGCGGAGATAATTCACCCCTCCACTTT. It encodes CASRGGDNSPLHF.

This clonotype was found a few times. This chain uses TRBV5-1 with TRBJ2-7; 9 positions agree with TRBD2. Germline V gene data show CDR1 as SGHRS and CDR2 as YFSETQ. The CDR3 runs to 14 residues. Germline trimming cut 1 base from V and 4 bases from J; bases unmatched to any gene: 3. The DNA for the CDR3 is TGCGCCAGCAGCTTGATTAGCGGGAGTTACGAGCAGTACTTC. This sequence encodes CASSLISGSYEQYF.

This clonotype is classed as medium-sized. The chain joins TRBV6-1 to TRBJ2-5; 10 nucleotides agree with TRBD2. CDR3 length: 15 residues. In germline, CDR1 is MNHNS, CDR2 SASEGT. Trimming removed 7 bases from V and 5 bases from J; junction bases left unmatched: 10. CDR3 sequence: CASTASGRGAETQYF. CDR3 DNA sequence: TGTGCCAGCACGGCTAGCGGGAGAGGCGCGGAGACCCAGTACTTC.

Only a few counts were recorded for this clonotype. This rearrangement joins TRBV7-9 to TRBJ1-1; D is unresolved. The germline V gene has CDR1 SEHNR and CDR2 FQNEAQ (reference sequence). The CDR3 is 14 residues long. With 1 base removed from V and 2 bases from J, the gap between germline ends came to 8 bases. The CDR3 reads CASSLDTVNTEAFF. As DNA, the CDR3 is TGTGCCAGCAGCTTAGATACGGTAAACACTGAAGCTTTCTTT.

As regards this clonotype: The junction differs from germline at one of its ends, possibly a read error. The CDR3 is CAISESTQGRNTEAFF. The CDR3 nucleotides are TGTGCCATCAGTGAGTCGACACAGGGGAGGAACACTGAAGCTTTCTTT. The chain has TRBV6-1 and TRBJ1-1, with TRBD1 matching 7 bases. CDR1 MNHNS and CDR2 SASEGT come from the germline V gene. This CDR3 is 16 amino acids long.

This clonotype is classed as large. The gene calls are TRBV11-1 and TRBJ2-2, with 7 bases that match TRBD1. This CDR3 region has 14 residues. V lost 5 bases to trimming and J lost 6 bases; unmatched junction nucleotides: 6. Germline CDR1 is SGHAT and CDR2 is FQDESV (reference sequence). Written as DNA, the CDR3 is TGTGCCAGCAGCCTACGACAGGGCGCCGGGGAGCTGTTTTTT. It yields the protein CASSLRQGAGELFF.

By frequency in the sample, this clonotype is medium-sized (0.01 to 0.1%). This chain uses TRBV19 with TRBJ2-2; a possible D gene is TRBD1 (6 bases). The germline V gene encodes CDR1 LNHDA and CDR2 SQIVND (reference sequence). Deletions cut 2 bases from V and 2 bases from J, with 9 bases between. The CDR3 is 15 residues long. In nucleotides, the CDR3 is TGTGCCAGTAGTATATGGGGACACAACACCGGGGAGCTGTTTTTT. Residues: CASSIWGHNTGELFF.

This chain links TRBV5-1 with TRBJ2-7, with 7 nucleotides matching TRBD2. Germline V gene lookup returns CDR1 SGHRS and CDR2 YFSETQ. With V trimmed by 7 bases and J by 5 bases, 9 bases remained unmatched. The CDR3 contains 13 residues. The CDR3 is CASGERDGHEQYF. CDR3 bases: TGCGCCAGCGGCGAGCGGGATGGGCACGAGCAGTACTTC.

This clonotype has a handful of counts. The CDR3 is CASSTRTGRSTVGGTEAFF. As DNA, the CDR3 is TGTGCCAGTAGTACCAGGACAGGGAGGTCGACAGTGGGGGGCACTGAAGCTTTCTTT. This chain links TRBV19 with TRBJ1-1; 8 bases align to TRBD1. The CDR3 contains 19 residues. Germline values: CDR1 LNHDA, CDR2 SQIVND (reference sequence). V gave up 4 bases and J gave up 4 bases; unmatched junction bases: 20.

Relative to its sample, this clonotype is medium-sized. The chain recombines TRBV15 with TRBJ1-5; D may be TRBD1 (5 bases). V shed 1 base and J shed 1 base, with 14 bases lying between them. Per germline, CDR1 LNHNV and CDR2 YYDKDF (reference sequence). The length of the CDR3 is 17 residues. CDR3 DNA: TGTGCCACCAGCAGAGCGGTCGGAGGGGTAAGCAATCAGCCCCAGCATTTT. This encodes CATSRAVGGVSNQPQHF. Drawing the rest from reference TRBV15 and TRBJ1-5, the complete variable domain is DAMVIQNPRYQVTQFGKPVTLSCSQTLNHNVMYWYQQKSSQAPKLLFHYYDKDFNNEADTPDNFQSRRPNTSFCFLDIRSPGLGDTAMYLCATSRAVGGVSNQPQHFGDGTRLSIL.

The genes are TRBV20-1 and TRBJ1-4; D is perhaps TRBD1 (6 bases). Germline-derived CDR1 and CDR2 are DFQATT and SNEGSKA (reference sequence). Trimming stripped 6 bases from V and 5 bases from J, with 10 bases between. The CDR3 runs to 12 residues. CDR3 residues: CSARTANEKLFF. CDR3 DNA sequence: TGCAGTGCGAGGACAGCAAATGAAAAACTGTTTTTT.

This chain joins TRBV5-1 and TRBJ1-3, with D perhaps TRBD1 (5 bases). V lost 4 bases and J 2 bases, leaving 13 bases between the germline ends. CDR1 and CDR2 (germline): SGHRS, YFSETQ. This CDR3 comprises 15 residues. Here the CDR3 DNA reads TGCGCCAGCAGCCCCCGGGGGGACCCTGGAAACACCATATATTTT. This translates into CASSPRGDPGNTIYF. The variable domain in full, with the rest retrieved from reference TRBV5-1 and TRBJ1-3, is KAGVTQTPRYLIKTRGQQVTLSCSPISGHRSVSWYQQTPGQGLQFLFEYFSETQRNKGNFPGRFSGRQFSNSRSEMNVSTLELGDSALYLCASSPRGDPGNTIYFGEGSWLTVV.

Judged by abundance, this clonotype is large. The CDR3 DNA reads TGTGCCAGCAGCTTATTGGGACCTGAAGCTTTCTTT. Translated: CASSLLGPEAFF. This rearrangement joins TRBV7-2 to TRBJ1-1, with D perhaps matching TRBD1 (5 bases). CDR3 length equals 12 residues. V was pared by 2 bases and J by 6 bases, with 7 bases between. Germline values: CDR1 SGHTA, CDR2 FQGNSA.

By share of the sample, this clonotype is medium-sized. The rearrangement links TRBV19 to TRBJ2-3; perhaps TRBD1 as D (6 bases). Per germline, CDR1 LNHDA and CDR2 SQIVND (reference sequence). V lost 3 bases, J lost 4 bases, and 11 bases lay in between. CDR3 length: 14 amino acids. CDR3 in amino acids: CASSIGGGPDTQYF. The CDR3 DNA reads TGTGCCAGTAGTATTGGGGGCGGTCCAGATACGCAGTATTTT.

As regards this clonotype: The junction shows a germline mismatch at one end, possibly a read error. The rearrangement uses TRBV5-1 and TRBJ1-4; TRBD1 agrees at 7 bases. The CDR3 sequence is 14 residues long. Germline CDR1 and CDR2: SGHRS and YFSETQ. This chain's CDR3 is CTSSLGGTAEKLFF. The CDR3 DNA follows: TGCACCAGCAGCTTGGGCGGGACAGCTGAAAAACTGTTTTTT.

This clonotype is large in the sample. V is TRBV15 and J is TRBJ2-5; perhaps TRBD1 as D (6 bases). CDR1 is LNHNV and CDR2 is YYDKDF in the germline V gene (reference sequence). This CDR3 has 12 amino acids. Trimming took off 5 bases at V and 5 bases at J, with 9 bases between the two ends. The CDR3 sequence: CATSQGTETQYF. Written as DNA, the CDR3 is TGTGCCACCAGCCAGGGGACCGAGACCCAGTACTTC.